This T cell receptor beta chain was identified in a study of T cell responses to AZD1222 COVID-19 vaccine. Study-wide context: Second-dose timings of about 4 or about 12 weeks were pooled. Broader study findings: There were vaccine-associated CD4 TCRs across spike, dominant at 160-218 and 743-854. Females made up more of the donors, who were largely white British, and clonal diversity may have come out too low. At baseline, just 5 or 6 AZD1222 recipients tested seropositive.

The CDR3 is made up of 16 amino acids. After removal of 6 bases from V and 2 bases from J, the junction contained 6 bases not matched to a gene. The germline V gene has CDR1 SNHLY and CDR2 FYNNEI. Using immunoSEQ multiplex PCR, the repertoire was profiled, and TCRdb retains in-frame clones only, with some absent. Counted here are about 130,000 clones, 80% to 90% occurring once; the ten biggest clones make up about 1.5%. This clone was recorded a few times. No antigen is known for it. This clonotype was obtained from an adult in good health. Sequencing used peripheral blood, obtained on day 0 of AZD1222 vaccination. The chain recombines TRBV2 with TRBJ2-3; 12 nucleotides align to TRBD2. The CDR3 here is CASRETSGGLTDTQYF. The CDR3 DNA follows: TGTGCCAGCAGAGAGACTAGCGGGGGTCTCACAGATACGCAGTATTTT. Based on the CDR3 plus reference TRBV2 and TRBJ2-3, the full variable domain is EPEVTQTPSHQVTQMGQEVILRCVPISNHLYFYWYRQILGQKVEFLVSFYNNEISEKSEIFDDQFSVERPDGSNFTLKIRSTKLEDSAMYFCASRETSGGLTDTQYFGPGTRLTVL.